Presented here are 25 T cell receptor beta chains from one specimen sequenced in a study of blood T cell repertoires in COVID-19 (dated by TCRdb to the early 2020s). Library generation was performed with the immunoSEQ multiplex PCR assay. TCRdb re-hosts the immuneACCESS table, in-frame sequences only. Its copies lack some clones; in the studies checked, an unresolved V gene accounts for under half of them, and the cause for the rest is not known. Across this sample there are about half a million clones, with roughly nine tenths seen only once. In total, the top ten clones hold roughly 0.92% of the sample. The sample taken for sequencing was peripheral blood. Receptors were obtained from a man younger than 35 with COVID-19, enrolled during active disease.

The chain is built from TRBV7-8 and TRBJ2-1; TRBD2 agrees at 7 bases. Germline CDR1 reads SGHVS; CDR2 reads FQNEAQ. There are 16 residues in the CDR3. J was trimmed by 4 bases and V by 1 base; bases with no gene match: 7. The CDR3 reads CASSLGWTRVYNEQFF. In nucleotides, the CDR3 is TGTGCCAGCAGCTTAGGGTGGACTAGGGTTTACAATGAGCAGTTCTTC. The full variable domain, in which reference TRBV7-8 and TRBJ2-1 provide the parts outside the CDR3, is GAGVSQSPRYKVAKRGQDVALRCDPISGHVSLFWYQQALGQGPEFLTYFQNEAQLDKSGLPSDRFFAERPEGSVSTLKIQRTQQEDSAVYLCASSLGWTRVYNEQFFGPGTRLTVL.

This sequence joins TRBV7-6 and TRBJ2-5; tentatively, D is TRBD1 (6 bases). The germline gives CDR1 SGHVS, CDR2 FNYEAQ. The CDR3 runs to 14 residues. The V end lost 4 bases, the J end lost 5 bases, and 14 bases lay between the germline ends. The CDR3: CASSYRRGNETQYF. CDR3 DNA: TGTGCCAGCAGCTACCGTAGGGGGAACGAGACCCAGTACTTC.

This chain uses TRBV10-1 with TRBJ2-1, with unresolved D. This CDR3 is 13 amino acids long. Trimming took off 3 bases at V and 7 bases at J, with 10 bases between the two ends. The germline CDR1 and CDR2 sequences are WNHNN and SYGVQD (reference sequence). Here the CDR3 DNA reads TGCGCCAGCAGTGACCAGGTGAGAAATGAGCAGTTCTTC. This translates into CASSDQVRNEQFF.

The rearrangement uses TRBV9 and TRBJ2-2; possibly TRBD2 for D (7 bases). Trimming shortened V by 4 bases and J by 5 bases, and 15 bases separated the two germline ends. The CDR3 extends over 15 amino acids. The germline V gene has CDR1 SGDLS and CDR2 YYNGEE. The CDR3 DNA follows: TGTGCCAGCAGCTCCCGAGGGGGAGGGACCGGGGAGCTGTTTTTT. It specifies CASSSRGGGTGELFF.

Here the CDR3 reads CASSPGLAGQDTQYF. The CDR3 DNA reads as TGTGCCAGTAGTCCAGGACTAGCGGGGCAAGATACGCAGTATTTT. The chain joins TRBV19 to TRBJ2-3, with 12 bases that match TRBD2. J was trimmed by 5 bases and V by 5 bases; bases with no gene match: 5. The CDR3 has 15 residues. Per the germline V gene, CDR1 is LNHDA and CDR2 is SQIVND (reference sequence).

V is TRBV15 and J is TRBJ2-6; the match to TRBD1 covers 9 bases. Per germline, CDR1 LNHNV and CDR2 YYDKDF (reference sequence). The length of the CDR3 is 16 residues. Trimming removed 8 bases from V and 0 bases from J; junction bases left unmatched: 5. The CDR3 loop is CATGGQGTSGANVLTF. As DNA, the CDR3 is TGTGCCACCGGGGGACAGGGAACCTCTGGGGCCAACGTCCTGACTTTC.

The J gene is TRBJ2-7, the V gene TRBV5-5; 7 nucleotides align to TRBD1. The V and J ends lost 5 bases and 3 bases, in that order; junction bases with no gene match: 14. The V gene's germline CDR1 is SGHKS and CDR2 YYEKEE (reference sequence). This CDR3 is 16 amino acids long. The CDR3 spells CASSLDGQAARYEQYF. The CDR3 DNA sequence: TGTGCCAGCAGTCTTGATGGACAGGCTGCTCGCTACGAGCAGTACTTC.

This rearrangement joins TRBV24-1 to TRBJ2-1; the match to TRBD2 covers 12 bases. Looked up from germline, CDR1 is KGHDR and CDR2 is SFDVKD. There are 20 residues in the CDR3. V gave up 2 bases and J gave up 1 base; unmatched junction bases: 11. As DNA, the CDR3 is TGTGCCACCAGTGATTCCCCAGGGGGGACTAGCGGGTTTTCCTACAATGAGCAGTTCTTC. Residues: CATSDSPGGTSGFSYNEQFF.

This chain's CDR3 is CASSLGVAPEQYF. Written as DNA, the CDR3 is TGCGCCAGCAGCCTTGGAGTTGCTCCCGAGCAGTACTTC. This rearrangement joins TRBV5-1 to TRBJ2-7; D unresolved. The CDR3 covers 13 residues. Trimming cost V 4 bases and J 6 bases, with 14 bases left between them. The germline CDR1 and CDR2 sequences are SGHRS and YFSETQ.

This chain joins TRBV27 and TRBJ1-6; 8 bases align to TRBD1. This CDR3 contains 16 residues. Germline CDR1 is MNHEY and CDR2 is SMNVEV (reference sequence). V shed 3 bases, J shed 7 bases, and the junction held 8 bases outside the gene matches. The CDR3 DNA is TGTGCCAGCAGTTTGCTTTCAGGGGGCCGAAATTCACCCCTCCACTTT. Translating gives CASSLLSGGRNSPLHF.

V and J are TRBV13 and TRBJ1-5; tentatively, D is TRBD1 (6 bases). CDR1 and CDR2 from the germline V gene are PRHDT and FYEKMQ (reference sequence). The CDR3 spans 18 residues. V was cut by 2 bases and J by 0 bases, with 17 bases left in between. The CDR3 spells CASSLRGSLHNSNQPQHF. For the CDR3, the DNA is TGTGCCAGCAGCTTAAGGGGGTCCCTCCATAATAGCAATCAGCCCCAGCATTTT.

This clone was found once. V is TRBV3-1 (or the pseudogene TRBV3-2) and J is TRBJ1-1; D perhaps matches TRBD1 (6 bases). This CDR3 is 15 amino acids long. Germline values: CDR1 LGHDT, CDR2 YNNKEL (reference sequence). Trimming stripped 3 bases from V and 3 bases from J, with 14 bases between. The CDR3 coding sequence is TGTGCCAGCAGCCAGGGGGGGCGATCGGACACTGAAGCTTTCTTT. This sequence encodes CASSQGGRSDTEAFF.

V gene TRBV19 combines with J gene TRBJ2-1, with D unclear. CDR3 length: 11 residues. Trimming shortened V by 7 bases and J by 5 bases, and 6 bases separated the two germline ends. CDR1 is LNHDA and CDR2 is SQIVND in the germline V gene (reference sequence). CDR3 DNA: TGTGCCAGTAAATACAACAATGAGCAGTTCTTC. This translates into CASKYNNEQFF.

The rearrangement links TRBV27 to TRBJ2-2; TRBD1 matches at 8 bases. Trimming took 7 bases from V and 6 from J; bases not matched to a gene: 7. CDR1 MNHEY and CDR2 SMNVEV come from the germline V gene (reference sequence). The CDR3 loop spans 14 amino acids. The CDR3 region is CASNRQGTAGELFF. CDR3 sequence (DNA): TGTGCCAGCAATCGACAGGGGACAGCCGGGGAGCTGTTTTTT.

The CDR3 DNA reads TGTGCCAGCAGCATAACGACGACTGGCACAGATACGCAGTATTTT. It yields the protein CASSITTTGTDTQYF. The V call is TRBV7-6, the J call TRBJ2-3; D not certain. V shed 5 bases and J shed 1 base, with 13 bases lying between them. Germline loops: CDR1 SGHVS, CDR2 FNYEAQ. CDR3 size: 15 residues.

V and J are TRBV27 and TRBJ2-3; 10 bases map to TRBD2. The CDR3 consists of 16 residues. In germline, CDR1 is MNHEY, CDR2 SMNVEV (reference sequence). Unmatched junction bases numbered 6, after V lost 3 bases and J lost 3 bases. Here the CDR3 reads CASSFWTSGVTDTQYF. CDR3 nucleotides: TGTGCCAGCAGTTTCTGGACTAGCGGAGTTACAGATACGCAGTATTTT.

The chain combines TRBV27 with TRBJ2-1; 12 bases fit TRBD2. This CDR3 has 13 amino acids. V gave up 10 bases and J gave up 8 bases; unmatched junction bases: 6. Germline CDR1 is MNHEY and CDR2 is SMNVEV (reference sequence). The CDR3 spells CATRLAGEHEQFF. In nucleotides, the CDR3 is TGTGCCACCCGACTAGCGGGAGAGCATGAGCAGTTCTTC.

The J gene is TRBJ1-5, the V gene TRBV7-9; D ambiguous. CDR1 is SEHNR, CDR2 FQNEAQ, per germline (reference sequence). The CDR3 has 13 residues. The V and J ends lost 2 bases and 5 bases respectively, with 7 bases between them. CDR3 in DNA: TGTGCCAGCAGCTTATTATCCGATCAGCCCCAGCATTTT. Protein sequence: CASSLLSDQPQHF.

This clone was detected once. V is TRBV29-1 and J is TRBJ2-7, with 7 bases matching TRBD2. V trimming: 5 bases; J trimming: 3 bases; junction bases outside the gene matches: 1. The CDR3 loop spans 11 amino acids. Germline CDR1 reads SQVTM; CDR2 reads ANQGSEA. CDR3: CSVRGSYEQYF. The CDR3 DNA reads TGCAGCGTTCGCGGGAGCTACGAGCAGTACTTC.

The V gene is TRBV5-1, the J gene TRBJ1-1, with a possible D match to TRBD1 (5 bases). The CDR3 runs to 14 residues. The V gene lost 0 bases and the J gene lost 3 bases, with 9 bases spanning the gap. Germline V CDR1 and CDR2: SGHRS, YFSETQ. Here the CDR3 reads CASSLEGFDTEAFF. Here the CDR3 DNA reads TGCGCCAGCAGCTTGGAGGGGTTCGACACTGAAGCTTTCTTT. Filled out from reference TRBV5-1 and TRBJ1-1, the complete variable domain reads KAGVTQTPRYLIKTRGQQVTLSCSPISGHRSVSWYQQTPGQGLQFLFEYFSETQRNKGNFPGRFSGRQFSNSRSEMNVSTLELGDSALYLCASSLEGFDTEAFFGQGTRLTVV.

This chain uses TRBV11-2 with TRBJ2-2; 8 bases fit TRBD2. With V trimmed by 5 bases and J by 6 bases, 5 bases remained unmatched. Germline V gene data show CDR1 as SGHAT and CDR2 as FQNNGV. The CDR3 is 14 residues long. In DNA form, the CDR3 reads TGTGCCAGCAGCATCGGACTAGCAGCCGGGGAGCTGTTTTTT. Amino acids: CASSIGLAAGELFF.

The genes are TRBV6-5 and TRBJ1-1, with D unresolved. Germline CDR1 reads MNHEY; CDR2 reads SVGAGI. The CDR3 sequence is 13 residues long. The V end was cut by 0 bases, the J end by 6 bases, with 8 bases between. CDR3 residues: CASSYSAPSEAFF. In nucleotides, the CDR3 is TGTGCCAGCAGTTACTCGGCTCCATCTGAAGCTTTCTTT.

This chain connects TRBV6-5 to TRBJ1-2; 8 bases match TRBD1. V shed 6 bases, J shed 8 bases, and the junction held 5 bases outside the gene matches. CDR3 size: 12 residues. In germline, CDR1 is MNHEY, CDR2 SVGAGI. The CDR3 DNA sequence: TGTGCCAGCAGCCCCAGGACAGGGGGCTACACCTTC. It encodes CASSPRTGGYTF.

Comment on this clone: Other DNA variants within this sample encode the same CDR3. The V gene is TRBV5-4, the J gene TRBJ2-5, with unresolved D. This CDR3 spans 11 amino acids. Germline assignment: CDR1 SGHNT and CDR2 YYREEE (reference sequence). Trimming took off 2 bases at V and 5 bases at J, with 4 bases between the two ends. CDR3 amino acids: CASSFGETQYF. The CDR3 DNA reads as TGTGCCAGCAGCTTTGGCGAGACCCAGTACTTC.

The V and J genes are TRBV18 and TRBJ2-3; D gene ambiguous. Per the germline V gene, CDR1 is KGHSH and CDR2 is LQKENI. V dropped 6 bases and J dropped 0 bases, with 10 bases sitting between them. The CDR3 extends over 14 amino acids. CDR3 bases: TGTGCCAGCTCTCCCAGTTCTAGCACAGATACGCAGTATTTT. The encoded protein is CASSPSSSTDTQYF. Filled out from reference TRBV18 and TRBJ2-3, the complete variable domain reads NAGVMQNPRHLVRRRGQEARLRCSPMKGHSHVYWYRQLPEEGLKFMVYLQKENIIDESGMPKERFSAEFPKEGPSILRIQQVVRGDSAAYFCASSPSSSTDTQYFGPGTRLTVL.